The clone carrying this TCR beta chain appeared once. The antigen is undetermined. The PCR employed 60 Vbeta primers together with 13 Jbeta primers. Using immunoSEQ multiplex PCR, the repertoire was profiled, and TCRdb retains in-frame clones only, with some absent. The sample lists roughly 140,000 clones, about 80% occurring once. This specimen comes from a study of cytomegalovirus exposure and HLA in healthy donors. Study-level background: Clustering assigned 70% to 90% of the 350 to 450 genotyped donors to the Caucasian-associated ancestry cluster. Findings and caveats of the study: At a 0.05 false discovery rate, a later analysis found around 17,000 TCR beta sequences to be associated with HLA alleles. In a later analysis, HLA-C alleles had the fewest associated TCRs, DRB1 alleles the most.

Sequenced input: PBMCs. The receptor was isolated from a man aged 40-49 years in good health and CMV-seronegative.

CDR3 bases: TGCGCCAGCAGTACAGGGGGAGTTCCTGGTGGCTACACCTTC. Its translation: CASSTGGVPGGYTF. This sequence joins TRBV10-2 and TRBJ1-2; 8 nucleotides match TRBD1. Trimming took 5 bases from V and 7 from J; bases not matched to a gene: 9. CDR1 and CDR2 from the germline V gene are WSHSY and SAAADI. The CDR3 consists of 14 residues.